This entry lists 7 T cell receptor beta chains sequenced from one sample in a study of CD8+CD57+ T cells in acquired aplastic anemia. Whoever was chosen for sequencing had shown CD8+CD57+ cell expansion by flow cytometry. TCR beta VDJ and CDR3 profiling used genomic DNA as template. TCRdb reprocessed the reads via MiXCR and lists one record per CDR3 protein. This sample has under 250,000 distinct CDR3 sequences, with 55% to 65% found just once. The sequenced sample was sorted CD4+, CD8+, or CD8+CD57+ T cells (not recorded which) from PBMCs. All receptors come from a human donor with aplastic anemia.

This clonotype has more than one count but fewer than ten. At one boundary the junction diverges from the germline segment, which might be a read error. J is TRBJ2-3 and V is TRBV7-7, with D possibly TRBD1 on 5 matching bases. Germline lookup yields CDR1 SSHAT and CDR2 FNYEAQ (reference sequence). The CDR3 sequence is 14 residues long. For the CDR3, the DNA is TGTGCTAGCACCACCCCCAGGGTGGGAGATACGCAGTATTTT. Protein sequence: CASTTPRVGDTQYF. Drawing the rest from reference TRBV7-7 and TRBJ2-3, the complete variable domain is GAGVSQSPRYKVTKRGQDVTLRCDPISSHATLYWYQQALGQGPEFLTYFNYEAQPDKSGLPSDRFSAERPEGSISTLTIQRTEQRDSAMYRCASTTPRVGDTQYFGPGTRLTVL.

V is TRBV2 and J is TRBJ2-7; D gene unclear. CDR1 is SNHLY and CDR2 is FYNNEI in the germline V gene. CDR3 length: 13 amino acids. Trimming took 5 bases from V and 3 from J, leaving 11 bases between them. This CDR3 is CASSSPPLYEQYF. The CDR3 DNA is TGTGCCAGCAGTTCCCCCCCCCTCTACGAGCAGTACTTC.

A single count supports this clonotype. The chain couples TRBV14 to TRBJ2-1, with 9 nucleotides matching TRBD2. The CDR3 spans 14 residues. V lost 3 bases to trimming and J lost 8 bases; unmatched junction nucleotides: 5. CDR1 is SGHDN, CDR2 FVKESK, per germline. The CDR3 sequence is CASSHLAGSHEQFF. The CDR3 bases are TGTGCCAGCAGCCACCTAGCGGGGTCTCATGAGCAGTTCTTC.

The rearrangement joins TRBV6-5 to TRBJ2-5, with 7 bases that match TRBD1. Trimming at V came to 2 bases and at J to 3 bases, leaving 3 bases not matched to a gene. CDR3 length: 14 amino acids. Per the germline V gene, CDR1 is MNHEY and CDR2 is SVGAGI. The CDR3 reads CASSYAGTEETQYF. The CDR3, as DNA: TGTGCCAGCAGTTACGCTGGGACAGAAGAGACCCAGTACTTC.

The sample holds one count of this clonotype. This rearrangement joins TRBV14 to TRBJ1-3, with D unclear. Trimming took 4 bases from V and 3 from J, leaving 10 bases between them. Germline assignment: CDR1 SGHDN and CDR2 FVKESK. CDR3 length: 14 amino acids. The CDR3 reads CASSPLSIGNTIYF. CDR3 sequence (DNA): TGTGCCAGCAGCCCTCTATCCATTGGAAACACCATATATTTT.

This clonotype showed up just a few times. The J gene is TRBJ1-2, the V gene TRBV11-2, with 10 bases fitting TRBD1. The length of the CDR3 is 13 residues. Germline V gene sequence: CDR1 SGHAT, CDR2 FQNNGV. V shed 5 bases, J shed 6 bases, and the junction held 3 bases outside the gene matches. Here the CDR3 reads CASSLGTGDGYTF. In DNA form, the CDR3 reads TGTGCCAGCAGCCTAGGGACAGGGGATGGCTACACCTTC.

The gene calls are TRBV2 and TRBJ2-7; TRBD1 aligns across 8 bases. The V gene's germline CDR1 is SNHLY and CDR2 FYNNEI. The CDR3 contains 14 residues. With 2 bases clipped from V and 6 bases from J, the junction kept 6 bases outside the gene matches. CDR3 loop: CASSEYPGGREQYF. Written as DNA, the CDR3 is TGTGCCAGCAGTGAATATCCAGGGGGCCGCGAGCAGTACTTC.